This T cell receptor beta chain came from a study of shared clonotypes between healthy human individuals. Overall study results and limits: Blood was the only sampled material, and tissue repertoires likely differ.

In the authors' methods: With immunoSEQ giving junction-only sequences and no quality scores, filtering differed. Profiled with immunoSEQ multiplex PCR; TCRdb holds only in-frame clones, not every one. That table gives V, J and clone size, and the DNA gave D and trimming. The sample has fewer than 3 million clones, approximately 90% seen once. As regards this clone: The antigen is not known.

Trimming took off 0 bases at V and 6 bases at J, with 16 bases between the two ends. This CDR3 contains 16 residues. The germline gives CDR1 SGHKS, CDR2 YYEKEE (reference sequence). The sequence was collected from a man aged 18 to 30 in good health. Some clones in this sample may be carry-over from other donors' samples. The gene calls are TRBV5-5 and TRBJ1-5, with D possibly TRBD1 on 6 matching bases. Material: naive CD4+ T cells from PBMCs. Subset reported: CD45RA+ positively selected. The CDR3: CASSLGSGTLGQPQHF. The CDR3 DNA reads TGTGCCAGCAGCTTGGGTAGCGGGACACTTGGTCAGCCCCAGCATTTT.